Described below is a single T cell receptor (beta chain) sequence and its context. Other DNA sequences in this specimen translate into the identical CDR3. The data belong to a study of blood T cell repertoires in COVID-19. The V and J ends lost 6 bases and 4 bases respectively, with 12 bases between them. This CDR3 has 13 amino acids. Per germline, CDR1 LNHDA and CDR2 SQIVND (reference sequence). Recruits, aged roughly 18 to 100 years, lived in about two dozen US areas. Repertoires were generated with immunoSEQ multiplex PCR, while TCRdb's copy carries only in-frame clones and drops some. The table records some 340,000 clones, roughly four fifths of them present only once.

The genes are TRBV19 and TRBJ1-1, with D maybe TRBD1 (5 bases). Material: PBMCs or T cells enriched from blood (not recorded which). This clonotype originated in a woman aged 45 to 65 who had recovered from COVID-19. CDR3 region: CASSGPRGTEAFF. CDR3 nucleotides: TGTGCCAGTAGCGGACCTAGGGGCACTGAAGCTTTCTTT. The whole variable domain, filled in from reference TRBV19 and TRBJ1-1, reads DGGITQSPKYLFRKEGQNVTLSCEQNLNHDAMYWYRQDPGQGLRLIYYSQIVNDFQKGDIAEGYSVSREKKESFPLTVTSAQKNPTAFYLCASSGPRGTEAFFGQGTRLTVV.